The clone carrying this T cell receptor (beta chain) has a handful of counts. Its antigen remains unidentified. Germline values: CDR1 DFQATT, CDR2 SNEGSKA (reference sequence). The CDR3 has 15 amino acids. V lost 2 bases, J lost 2 bases, and 9 bases stayed unmatched. This record belongs to a study of T cells in Graves' hyperthyroidism and ophthalmopathy. It was around 10 ml of fresh peripheral blood that supplied the PBMCs. Study-wide results and limits: Ophthalmopathy stood apart from stable hyperthyroidism in a 13 V-J model.

TCR beta CDR3 regions were amplified from RNA transcripts. The TCR CDR3 first-round RT-PCR relied on the HTBI primer set. TCRdb reprocessed the multiplex PCR reads with MiXCR, giving one entry per CDR3 protein. The sample includes 750,000 to 950,000 distinct CDR3 sequences, 38% of them seen just once. This clonotype was obtained from a man between 18 and 29 years old with Graves' hyperthyroidism. The chain carries TRBV20-1 and TRBJ2-7, with 7 bases lining up with TRBD1. Input material: blood. CDR3 in DNA: TGCAGTGCTAGAAACAGGGGACCCTTCCCCTACGAGCAGTACTTC. Its protein is CSARNRGPFPYEQYF.